This T cell receptor (beta chain) came from a study of response to subunit inactivated influenza vaccine. Points from the study as a whole: Authors suggested few new T cells are recruited by each seasonal influenza vaccination.

Germline lookup yields CDR1 DFQATT and CDR2 SNEGSKA (reference sequence). V lost 5 bases to trimming and J lost 5 bases; unmatched junction nucleotides: 8. The CDR3 loop spans 15 amino acids. This clonotype was seen many times. As yet, its antigen is unknown. TCRdb re-called the RT-PCR reads with MiXCR, one entry per CDR3 protein. In the table there are around 580,000 distinct CDR3 sequences, 14% of which are singletons. The sequence was obtained from a man aged 50-60 years who received an inactivated influenza vaccine. The chain carries TRBV20-1 and TRBJ2-2, with 10 bases that match TRBD2. This sample comprised PBMCs from blood, obtained 11 to 12 days after vaccination. CDR3 protein: CSAPVAGGRTGELFF. The CDR3 DNA is TGCAGTGCTCCCGTAGCGGGAGGTAGAACCGGGGAGCTGTTTTTT.